This T cell receptor beta chain was sequenced for a study of metastatic and nonmetastatic thyroid tumors. Notes on the study in general: Malignant thyroid tumors reportedly exceeded benign nodules significantly in TCR beta diversity, with the difference appearing in blood and tumor.

Ahead of thyroid surgery, no patient had received treatment of any kind. Ten or more counts support this clone. Its antigen is not identified. Original processing notes: Clinicopathological groups of papillary thyroid cancer showed CDR3 differences that were used to build a distant-metastasis classifier. TCRdb re-called clones via MiXCR from the PCR reads. Here the V and J calls rest on TCRdb's processing, not on the authors' analysis. The sample yields fewer than 5,000 clones, 20% to 25% seen once. The CDR3 has 13 amino acids. Germline V gene lookup returns CDR1 DFQATT and CDR2 SNEGSKA (reference sequence). V was clipped by 4 bases and J by 0 bases, with 9 bases between them.

The sample was tumor tissue. This TCR was recovered from a male donor with papillary thyroid cancer or a benign thyroid nodule (not recorded which). Some clones in this sample may be carry-over from other donors' samples. The chain joins TRBV20-1 to TRBJ1-1; no firm D call. The CDR3 protein is CSAMEHMNTEAFF. In DNA form, the CDR3 reads TGCAGTGCTATGGAGCACATGAACACTGAAGCTTTCTTT.